These T cell receptor beta chains were read from a single sample in a study of blood T cells in healthy people across ages. TCRdb processed the 5' RACE reads anew with MiXCR; each CDR3 protein has one entry. The sample lists approximately 730,000 distinct CDR3 sequences, less than 70% occurring once. The sample taken for sequencing was blood. The receptors come from an elderly man in good health. The CDR3 runs from the conserved cysteine through the conserved F or W. Fields, in order: V gene, J gene, D gene, clone size, CDR3 protein, CDR3 DNA. The D gene is left open where the match is weak. Rows may omit the clone size; those that give it use once, few, many or a size class.

>TRBV27|TRBJ2-3|.|once
CAGSPRGLTDTQYF
TGTGCCGGCAGTCCGCGGGGTCTCACAGATACGCAGTATTTT
>TRBV21-1|TRBJ1-6|.|.
CASSNPRDRDSPLHF
TGTGCCAGCAGCAACCCCCGGGACCGAGATTCACCCCTCCACTTT
>TRBV4-2|TRBJ2-4|TRBD2|.
CASSQESAGTSGSVAKNIQYF
TGTGCCAGCAGCCAAGAATCGGCCGGGACTAGCGGGAGTGTAGCCAAAAACATTCAGTACTTC
>TRBV12-3/TRBV12-4|TRBJ2-3|TRBD2|many
CASSPERGRYAYF
TGTGCCAGCAGCCCTGAGCGGGGCAGATACGCGTATTTT
>TRBV5-1|TRBJ1-2|.|.
CASSSAGNTNYGYTF
TGCGCCAGCAGCTCCGCGGGAAATACCAACTATGGCTACACCTTC
>TRBV5-1|TRBJ2-7|.|few
CASSLAASQYF
TGCGCCAGCAGCTTGGCGGCGAGCCAGTACTTC
>TRBV13|TRBJ2-7|TRBD2|few
CASSPGLAGPNEQYF
TGTGCCAGCAGCCCGGGACTAGCGGGTCCAAACGAGCAGTACTTC
>TRBV3-1|TRBJ2-7|.|few
CASSLSGVDEQYF
TGTGCCAGCAGCCTTTCGGGGGTCGACGAGCAGTACTTC
>TRBV12-3/TRBV12-4|TRBJ1-1|.|.
CASSLALGSDPEAFF
TGTGCCAGCAGTTTAGCGCTAGGGTCTGACCCTGAAGCTTTCTTT
>TRBV2|TRBJ2-7|.|.
CASTTGSISYEQYF
TGTGCCAGCACTACCGGATCCATCTCCTACGAGCAGTACTTC
>TRBV24-1|TRBJ2-7|.|.
CATSDKSSGYEQYF
TGTGCCACCAGCGACAAATCAAGCGGATACGAGCAGTACTTC
>TRBV5-1|TRBJ2-7|.|few
CASRLTGGVYEQYF
TGCGCCAGCAGACTGACAGGTGGGGTCTACGAGCAGTACTTC
>TRBV4-3|TRBJ1-2|.|.
CASSQGGYQSSGYTF
TGCGCCAGCAGCCAAGGAGGCTACCAGTCCAGCGGCTACACCTTC
>TRBV29-1|TRBJ2-1|.|many
CSVNREPTYNEQFF
TGCAGCGTTAACAGGGAGCCCACGTACAATGAGCAGTTCTTC
>TRBV27|TRBJ2-6|.|once
CASGSHRADTLPGANVLTF
TGTGCCAGCGGATCTCATCGGGCAGACACCCTCCCAGGGGCCAACGTCCTGACTTTC
>TRBV6-6|TRBJ2-1|TRBD1|few
CASTRRGQGMNEQFF
TGTGCCAGCACCCGAAGGGGACAGGGTATGAATGAGCAGTTCTTC
>TRBV12-5|TRBJ2-5|.|.
CASGYWPETQYF
TGTGCTAGTGGCTACTGGCCCGAGACCCAGTACTTC
>TRBV12-3/TRBV12-4|TRBJ2-1|.|.
CASSVRLGGEQFF
TGTGCCAGCAGTGTAAGGTTAGGAGGTGAGCAGTTCTTC
>TRBV24-1|TRBJ2-2|.|.
CATKKNPSGELFF
TGTGCCACCAAGAAAAACCCAAGCGGGGAGCTGTTTTTT
>TRBV29-1|TRBJ1-6|.|.
CGGRQDRDSPLHF
TGCGGGGGGCGACAGGATCGGGATTCACCCCTCCACTTT
>TRBV7-2|TRBJ2-5|TRBD2|few
CAPVPLAGVETQYF
TGTGCCCCCGTCCCACTAGCGGGAGTGGAGACCCAGTACTTC
>TRBV20-1|TRBJ1-1|.|.
CSATDRRGFTEAFF
TGCAGTGCCACAGACAGGCGGGGGTTCACTGAAGCTTTCTTT
>TRBV25-1|TRBJ2-1|.|.
CASSGMTPGERQFF
TGTGCCAGCAGTGGGATGACGCCGGGGGAGAGGCAGTTCTTC
>TRBV3-1|TRBJ2-3|TRBD1|.
CASSRYTQGAEHRYAYF
TGTGCCAGCAGCCGATATACCCAGGGGGCCGAGCACAGATACGCGTATTTT
>TRBV5-5|TRBJ1-2|TRBD1|.
CASSLVTGSYTF
TGTGCCAGCAGCTTGGTGACAGGGAGCTACACCTTC
>TRBV29-1|TRBJ2-6|.|few
CSVEWEVPANVLTF
TGCAGCGTTGAGTGGGAGGTCCCGGCCAACGTCCTGACTTTC
>TRBV5-1|TRBJ2-7|.|few
CASSLTGGNHEQYF
TGCGCCAGCAGCTTGACCGGGGGCAACCACGAGCAGTACTTC
>TRBV6-5|TRBJ2-7|TRBD2|.
CASSRTSGVDTQYF
TGTGCCAGCAGTCGAACTAGCGGGGTGGACACCCAGTACTTC
>TRBV14|TRBJ1-4|.|.
CASSRHPRTNEKLFF
TGTGCCAGCAGCCGGCACCCCCGAACTAATGAAAAACTGTTTTTT
>TRBV24-1|TRBJ2-2|.|.
CATSGVGNTGELFF
TGTGCCACCAGTGGGGTAGGAAACACCGGGGAGCTGTTTTTT
>TRBV20-1|TRBJ1-2|TRBD1|.
CSASDRGKSYGYTF
TGCAGTGCTAGTGACAGGGGGAAAAGCTATGGCTACACCTTC
>TRBV29-1|TRBJ2-7|.|few
CSVAGLYEQYF
TGCAGCGTTGCTGGTCTATACGAGCAGTACTTC
>TRBV20-1|TRBJ1-3|.|.
CSARVHGKAGNTIYF
TGCAGTGCTAGAGTCCACGGGAAAGCTGGAAACACCATATATTTT
>TRBV20-1|TRBJ2-3|TRBD2|.
CSGQAGDSDTQYF
TGCAGTGGTCAAGCGGGAGACTCAGATACGCAGTATTTT
>TRBV4-2|TRBJ2-7|TRBD2|few
CASSQGMASGSFISEQYF
TGTGCCAGCAGCCAAGGAATGGCTAGCGGGAGTTTTATCTCCGAGCAGTACTTC
>TRBV28|TRBJ2-3|TRBD1|few
CASSLGQTSTDTQYF
TGTGCCAGCAGTTTGGGACAGACTAGCACAGATACGCAGTATTTT
>TRBV28|TRBJ2-7|TRBD1|.
CASSSPGQTHEQYF
TGTGCCAGCAGTTCTCCGGGACAGACCCACGAGCAGTACTTC